The sequence of this TCR beta chain was determined in a study of blood T cell repertoires in COVID-19. Study at large: Samples taken during acute and convalescent COVID-19 were collected in the United States, Italy and Spain. PBMCs, B-cell-depleted T cells, or T cells were the source of the cDNA or gDNA that made up the material.

The germline CDR1 and CDR2 sequences are SGDLS and YYNGEE. V shed 7 bases and J 3 bases; nucleotides not matched to a gene: 9. This CDR3 has 15 amino acids. Study processing details: Reference gene primer amplification yielded estimated nucleated cell counts. TCRdb's copy holds only in-frame clones and misses some; the assay was immunoSEQ multiplex PCR. V and J calls plus clone size are reproduced from that table; the DNA served to infer D and trimming. This sample carries about 410,000 clones, 86% of them seen once, and the ten largest clones take 1.4%. This clonotype originated in a woman aged 30 to 39 with active or convalescent COVID-19. J is TRBJ1-2 and V is TRBV9, with TRBD1 matching over 10 bases. The sample comprised peripheral blood. In DNA form, the CDR3 reads TGTGCCAGCGACGACCCCGGGACAGGGGACTATGGCTACACCTTC. Its protein product is CASDDPGTGDYGYTF.